This T cell receptor beta chain was obtained from a study of blood T cell repertoires in COVID-19. Study-wide context: Sites in the United States, Italy and Spain provided acute and convalescent COVID-19 samples. T cells, B-cell-depleted T cells, or PBMCs provided the cDNA or gDNA that served as material.

The germline gives CDR1 SEHNR, CDR2 FQNEAQ (reference sequence). The CDR3 is made up of 13 amino acids. V dropped 4 bases and J dropped 3; count of bases not matched to a gene: 0. In the original analysis: Amplification from reference gene primers served as the basis for estimated nucleated cell counts. TCRdb keeps only in-frame clones here, not all; method: immunoSEQ multiplex PCR. The DNA gave D and trimming, while V, J and clone size come from that table. The repertoire includes about 49,000 clones, 86% of them detected once, and around 5% sits in the top ten. The sequenced sample consisted of peripheral blood. This sequence joins TRBV7-9 and TRBJ2-7; the match to TRBD1 covers 10 bases. The clonotype comes from a man between 35 and 55 years old with active COVID-19. The CDR3 spells CASSWTGGYEQYF. In DNA form, the CDR3 reads TGTGCCAGCAGCTGGACAGGGGGCTACGAGCAGTACTTC.